These T cell receptor beta chains were read from a single sample in a study of OX40 agonist ivuxolimab in advanced cancers. Libraries were prepared by immunoSEQ multiplex PCR; TCRdb keeps only in-frame clonotypes and omits some of them. The sample lists under 75,000 clones, 86% occurring once. Here the sequenced sample was CD4+ or CD8+ T cells sorted from blood, taken in a trial of the OX40 agonist ivuxolimab. These receptors were collected from an adult with an advanced solid tumor such as melanoma, head and neck, liver or kidney cancer. The conserved cysteine and the conserved F or W are not part of the CDR3 here. Clone sizes are given selectively: once, few, many, or a class where the clone is expanded.

V	J	size	CDR3
TRBV4-2	TRBJ2-7	-	ASSPLAGSLIEQY
TRBV7-2	TRBJ2-1	-	ASSSSLAGGYNEQF
TRBV7-6	TRBJ1-2	-	ASSLAPADSGYT
TRBV5-1	TRBJ2-3	-	ASSLRGLAGVNLRDTQY
TRBV28	TRBJ1-6	few	ASSPPDRGHSPLH
TRBV7-2	TRBJ1-6	few	ASGLFNSPLH
TRBV4-1	TRBJ1-2	medium-sized	ASSQEQGGYGYT
TRBV19	TRBJ1-1	-	ASSTGQGLAF
TRBV27	TRBJ1-2	-	ASSLKGYYGYT
TRBV4-2	TRBJ1-6	-	ASSQTQGNSPLH
TRBV27	TRBJ1-2	-	ASGLAGARYGYT
TRBV5-1	TRBJ2-3	-	ASSSGTSGTHLQF
TRBV6-5	TRBJ1-6	-	AIRTANSPLH
TRBV6-6	TRBJ2-7	-	ASSYGTGRSYEQY
TRBV7-3	TRBJ1-1	-	ASSLTGTGATEAF
TRBV5-1	TRBJ2-3	once	ASSLLAGSTDTQY
TRBV19	TRBJ1-1	-	ASSIRGTSATEAF
TRBV7-8	TRBJ2-1	-	ASSLDRGGHNEQF
TRBV5-1	TRBJ1-1	-	ASSLALGGGTEAF
TRBV19	TRBJ1-5	-	ASSPGQGRQPQH
TRBV18	TRBJ1-1	-	ASRDRVGYTEAF
TRBV6-1	TRBJ2-1	-	ASSGGTGSYNEQF